This TCR beta chain was found in a study of T cell changes during pregnancy in multiple sclerosis. The ends lost 2 bases at V and 6 bases at J; junction bases unmatched: 6. The CDR3 contains 14 residues. Germline V gene data show CDR1 as SGDLS and CDR2 as YYNGEE. Profiled with immunoSEQ multiplex PCR; TCRdb holds only in-frame clones, not every one. The table has roughly 45,000 clones, 85% to 90% seen once. The source is a female donor in good health, enrolled as a control in a pregnancy study. The rearrangement uses TRBV9 and TRBJ2-7; 9 positions match TRBD1. The source material was peripheral blood, sampled in the first trimester of pregnancy. The CDR3, as DNA: TGTGCCAGCAGCGTTGGGACAGGGTCTTTCGAGCAGTACTTC. It encodes CASSVGTGSFEQYF.